This record looks at one T cell receptor (beta chain) sequence and its context. The sample comes from a study of beta chain features in type 1 diabetes. The CDR3 consists of 16 residues. The V and J ends lost 6 bases and 6 bases respectively, with 20 bases between them. Isolated RNA was reverse transcribed in full, so expressed TCRB transcripts were sequenced. Here immunoSEQ multiplex PCR was the method, and the copy in TCRdb shows in-frame clones only, minus some. The data show roughly 380,000 clones, less than 20% seen once. The sample consisted of naive CD4+ T cells from blood. The rearrangement links TRBV23-1 to TRBJ2-2; D is unclear. TRBV23-1 qualifies as an ORF whose function is uncertain. The sequence was collected from a woman under 30 in good health. CDR3 region: CASRYFVLRSPGELFF. CDR3 sequence (DNA): TGCGCCAGCAGATATTTCGTCCTCCGGTCCCCCGGGGAGCTGTTTTTT.